A single sample is the source of the 19 T cell receptor beta chains below, sequenced in a study of blood T cells in healthy people across ages. Then a second PCR, running roughly 7 to 11 cycles, was carried out with a sample-barcoded 5' primer and a J-beta primer mix. TCRdb independently ran MiXCR on the 5' RACE reads; one entry per CDR3 protein. The sample lists about 1,400,000 distinct CDR3 sequences, 59% seen once, with 6.5% to 8% in the top ten. Sequencing used blood. These receptors were taken from a man aged 18 to 29 in good health.

This chain joins TRBV6-4 and TRBJ2-3, with D perhaps matching TRBD1 (6 bases). V was trimmed by 2 bases and J by 4 bases, leaving 10 bases between them. The CDR3 has 14 amino acids. The germline V gene encodes CDR1 MRHNA and CDR2 SNTAGT. The CDR3, as DNA: TGTGCCAGCAGTGACGGAGAGGGGGCAGATACGCAGTATTTT. Translating gives CASSDGEGADTQYF.

The sample holds a few counts of this clonotype. The gene calls are TRBV18 and TRBJ2-1, with D possibly matching TRBD2 (8 bases). This CDR3 has 16 residues. The germline V gene has CDR1 KGHSH and CDR2 LQKENI. Trimming removed 3 bases from V and 9 bases from J, with 21 bases in between. The CDR3 region is CASSPRGGLEEGEQFF. In DNA form, the CDR3 reads TGTGCCAGCTCACCCAGGGGGGGACTAGAAGAGGGTGAGCAGTTCTTC.

With regard to this clonotype: This sequence may be a read error, since a much larger clone differs from it by one base. The chain couples TRBV4-2 to TRBJ2-1; TRBD2 matches 9 bases. CDR3 length equals 15 residues. Trimming took 4 bases from V and 3 from J; bases not matched to a gene: 4. Germline loops: CDR1 LGHNA, CDR2 YNFKEQ. The CDR3 region is CASSPGGGGYNEQFF. CDR3 in DNA: TGTGCCAGCAGCCCTGGCGGGGGGGGCTACAATGAGCAGTTCTTC.

V usage is TRBV3-1 and J usage is TRBJ2-1, with 8 bases matching TRBD2. Germline CDR1 and CDR2: LGHDT and YNNKEL (reference sequence). Trimming cost V 4 bases and J 7 bases; bases outside gene matches: 15. The CDR3 consists of 17 residues. This CDR3 reads CASSLPLGGGPGNEQFF. CDR3 DNA sequence: TGTGCCAGCAGCCTCCCGTTGGGCGGGGGGCCGGGGAATGAGCAGTTCTTC.

This clonotype has just a few counts. The chain combines TRBV20-1 with TRBJ2-4; the D gene is possibly TRBD1 (5 bases). The V end lost 3 bases, the J end lost 3 bases, and 24 bases lay between the germline ends. CDR3 length equals 18 residues. CDR1 DFQATT and CDR2 SNEGSKA come from the germline V gene (reference sequence). The CDR3 nucleotides are TGCAGTGCTAGTAGTAGTATAGGGGTCGAATGGGGCAAAAACATTCAGTACTTC. Translating it yields CSASSSIGVEWGKNIQYF.

The chain has TRBV7-8 and TRBJ2-6; tentative D call: TRBD1 (6 bases). The germline gives CDR1 SGHVS, CDR2 FQNEAQ. CDR3 length: 17 amino acids. Between the trimmed V and J ends, which lost 4 bases and 4 bases, there was a span of 17 bases. The CDR3 DNA sequence: TGTGCCAGCAGCTCACCTACAGGGTTAAGGGGGGCCAACGTCCTGACTTTC. Translating gives CASSSPTGLRGANVLTF.

The chain combines TRBV20-1 with TRBJ2-7; D gene ambiguous. Germline V gene data show CDR1 as DFQATT and CDR2 as SNEGSKA (reference sequence). V was shortened by 2 bases and J by 7 bases, with 12 bases between the two germline ends. This CDR3 comprises 12 residues. The CDR3 DNA reads as TGCAGTGCTAGAACCCTTGGATGGGAGCAGTACTTC. Its translation: CSARTLGWEQYF.

This clonotype was recorded only once. J is TRBJ2-1 and V is TRBV29-1, with 10 bases that match TRBD2. The CDR3 is 10 residues long. V dropped 7 bases and J dropped 15; count of bases not matched to a gene: 6. Germline CDR1 reads SQVTM; CDR2 reads ANQGSEA. The CDR3 bases are TGCAGCGCCGCGGGACTAGCGCTGTTCTTC. Protein product: CSAAGLALFF.

The chain couples TRBV5-1 to TRBJ2-3, with 7 bases matching TRBD1. CDR3 length: 17 residues. Per germline, CDR1 SGHRS and CDR2 YFSETQ. V dropped 2 bases and J dropped 2; count of bases not matched to a gene: 11. This CDR3 reads CASSLWTGKALTDTQYF. CDR3 in DNA: TGCGCCAGCAGCTTATGGACAGGAAAAGCTCTCACAGATACGCAGTATTTT.

This chain joins TRBV20-1 and TRBJ2-1, with 14 bases lining up with TRBD2. From germline, CDR1 is DFQATT and CDR2 SNEGSKA (reference sequence). Trimming removed 5 bases from V and 2 bases from J; junction bases left unmatched: 14. The CDR3 length is 19 residues. This CDR3 reads CSAGIGLAGGTSTYNEQFF. The DNA for the CDR3 is TGCAGTGCTGGAATCGGACTAGCGGGGGGTACCTCCACCTACAATGAGCAGTTCTTC.

This rearrangement joins TRBV12-3 or TRBV12-4 to TRBJ2-7; D might be TRBD2 (6 bases). V was trimmed by 0 bases and J by 8 bases, leaving 26 bases between them. This CDR3 is 18 amino acids long. The CDR3 loop reads CASSLAVGGLGVPLQQYF. For the CDR3, the DNA is TGTGCCAGCAGTTTAGCCGTCGGGGGACTGGGGGTCCCACTACAGCAGTACTTC.

The chain is built from TRBV10-1 and TRBJ2-7; 7 nucleotides align to TRBD1. The DNA end is a closer match to TRBJ2-5, so the J assignment may be wrong. The CDR3 totals 16 residues. Germline V gives CDR1 WNHNN, CDR2 SYGVQD (reference sequence). This chain's CDR3 is CASSERNRGSRETQYF. CDR3 nucleotide sequence: TGCGCCAGCAGTGAAAGGAACAGGGGTTCGAGAGAGACCCAGTACTTC.

This clonotype occurred a few times. The chain employs TRBV15 and TRBJ2-5; D not certain. This CDR3 has 12 amino acids. Between the trimmed V and J ends, which lost 3 bases and 4 bases, there was a span of 6 bases. Germline values: CDR1 LNHNV, CDR2 YYDKDF (reference sequence). CDR3 in DNA: TGTGCCACCAGCAGCGTGGGAGAGACCCAGTACTTC. Translating it yields CATSSVGETQYF.

This clonotype was counted a few times. One end of the junction is discordant with germline, which a read error may explain. The chain links TRBV6-1 to TRBJ2-1; 12 nucleotides line up with TRBD1. The germline CDR1 and CDR2 sequences are MNHNS and SASEGT. This CDR3 spans 16 amino acids. The CDR3 DNA sequence: TGTGCCAGCAGTCAAGCGACGGGACAGGGGGCGCAACGGCAGTTCTTC. It specifies CASSQATGQGAQRQFF.

The chain carries TRBV27 and TRBJ2-1; 10 bases agree with TRBD2. Per germline, CDR1 MNHEY and CDR2 SMNVEV (reference sequence). This CDR3 contains 16 residues. Germline trimming cut 2 bases from V and 9 bases from J; bases unmatched to any gene: 10. CDR3 region: CASSLTLSGRASEQFF. The CDR3, as DNA: TGTGCCAGCAGTTTAACACTGAGCGGGAGGGCCAGTGAGCAGTTCTTC.

The chain recombines TRBV24-1 with TRBJ2-1; D perhaps matches TRBD2 (6 bases). V lost 5 bases, J lost 7 bases, and 14 bases lay in between. The CDR3 runs 14 residues. The germline CDR1 and CDR2 sequences are KGHDR and SFDVKD. The CDR3 loop reads CATSGTNPNNEQFF. The CDR3 nucleotides read TGTGCCACCAGTGGGACTAACCCTAATAATGAGCAGTTCTTC.

This clonotype was picked up a small number of times. DNA of the CDR3: TGCGCCAGCAGCCAACTTACAGGGACCTCTGGGGCCAACGTCCTGACTTTC. This codes for CASSQLTGTSGANVLTF. This chain links TRBV4-1 with TRBJ2-6; the D gene is possibly TRBD1 (6 bases). V was trimmed by 2 bases and J by 0 bases, leaving 11 bases between them. Germline V gives CDR1 MGHRA, CDR2 YSYEKL. The length of the CDR3 is 17 residues.

This clonotype was seen only a few times. The chain recombines TRBV6-4 with TRBJ2-1, with 7 bases that match TRBD2. This CDR3 has 14 residues. V was pared by 6 bases and J by 6 bases, with 8 bases of the junction left unmatched. Germline V gives CDR1 MRHNA, CDR2 SNTAGT. The CDR3 sequence: CASSLSGEANEQFF. For the CDR3, the DNA is TGTGCCAGCAGCCTCAGCGGGGAAGCCAATGAGCAGTTCTTC.

This clonotype has a handful of counts. The chain is built from TRBV29-1 and TRBJ2-7; D perhaps matches TRBD2 (5 bases). Trimming removed 0 bases from V and 1 base from J, with 10 bases in between. This CDR3 is built from 14 residues. CDR1 is SQVTM, CDR2 ANQGSEA, per germline. CDR3 DNA sequence: TGCAGCGTTGAAGATGGTGGGGAGTCCTACGAGCAGTACTTC. Its translation: CSVEDGGESYEQYF.